This T cell receptor (beta chain) was sequenced during a study of identical twins. TCRdb fed the 5' RACE reads into MiXCR, producing one record per CDR3 protein. The sample lists about 570,000 distinct CDR3 sequences; just under 10% were seen once. As to this clonotype: The antigen remains undetermined.

Regarding the study as a whole: Sharing of beta out-of-frame sequences by twins showed a weaker excess.

Deletions cut 6 bases from V and 4 bases from J, with 18 bases between. Per germline, CDR1 MDHEN and CDR2 SYDVKM. This CDR3 comprises 15 residues. The sample was also linked to a second study, of yellow fever vaccine responses in identical twins.

This chain links TRBV28 with TRBJ2-5; no clear D. This TCR derives from a woman aged 18-30 years in good health. The specimen sequenced was PBMCs. The CDR3 sequence: CASSNDKGFPETQYF. The CDR3 DNA is TGTGCCAGCAGCAATGACAAGGGTTTTCCAGAGACCCAGTACTTC.